The present T cell receptor beta chain was sequenced within a study of T-cell memory formation after mild COVID-19. Study-level background: TCR clusters were mostly confined to one donor each. Overall study findings and caveats: Day 15 to 85 contractors were CD4/CD8 balanced; later expanders leaned CD4+. Contracting CD4+ clones lay largely in CM and EM, with CD8+ ones residing in EMRA.

Germline values: CDR1 SGHDN, CDR2 FVKESK. V was shortened by 3 bases and J by 3 bases, with 8 bases between the two germline ends. The CDR3 spans 13 residues. Comments on this clonotype: No antigen is known for it.

5'RACE with constant-segment primers built TCRalpha and TCRbeta cDNA libraries with UMIs. TCRdb passed the 5' RACE reads through MiXCR, listing each CDR3 protein once. The table shows fewer than 350,000 distinct CDR3 sequences, with approximately 8.4% occurring only once. V is TRBV14 and J is TRBJ2-5; TRBD1 is a possible D gene (5 bases). This sequence was found in a man between 18 and 29 years old who had mild COVID-19 (a few samples of this study predate the infection). Cell type and time point are not known. Sequenced sample: PBMCs or a T cell subset sorted from them (not recorded which). This CDR3 reads CASSQTVKETQYF. As DNA, the CDR3 is TGTGCCAGCAGCCAGACAGTTAAAGAGACCCAGTACTTC. Using reference TRBV14 and TRBJ2-5 for the parts outside the CDR3, the full variable domain is EAGVTQFPSHSVIEKGQTVTLRCDPISGHDNLYWYRRVMGKEIKFLLHFVKESKQDESGMPNNRFLAERTGGTYSTLKVQPAELEDSGVYFCASSQTVKETQYFGPGTRLLVL.